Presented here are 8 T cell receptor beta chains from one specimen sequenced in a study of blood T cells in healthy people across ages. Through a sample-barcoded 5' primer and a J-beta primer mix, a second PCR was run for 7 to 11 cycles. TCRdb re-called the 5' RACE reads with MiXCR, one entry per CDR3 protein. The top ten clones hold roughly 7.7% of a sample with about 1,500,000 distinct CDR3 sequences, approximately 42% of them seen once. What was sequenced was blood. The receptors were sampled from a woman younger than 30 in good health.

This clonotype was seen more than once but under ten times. CDR3 nucleotide sequence: TGTGCCAGCAGTTTCAAGGGATCCTATGGCTACACCTTC. Protein: CASSFKGSYGYTF. This chain links TRBV12-3 or TRBV12-4 with TRBJ1-2, with unresolved D. Trimming took 3 bases from V and 4 from J, leaving 9 bases between them. This CDR3 is 13 amino acids long.

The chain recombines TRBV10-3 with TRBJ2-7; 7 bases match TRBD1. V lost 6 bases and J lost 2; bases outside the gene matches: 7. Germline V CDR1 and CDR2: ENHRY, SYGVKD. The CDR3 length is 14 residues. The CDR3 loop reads CAIRTGTDTYEQYF. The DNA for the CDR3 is TGTGCCATCAGGACCGGGACAGATACCTACGAGCAGTACTTC.

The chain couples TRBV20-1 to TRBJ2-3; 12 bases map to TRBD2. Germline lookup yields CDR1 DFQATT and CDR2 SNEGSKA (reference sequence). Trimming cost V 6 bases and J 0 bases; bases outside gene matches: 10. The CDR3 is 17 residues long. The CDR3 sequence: CSALNLAGGTSTDTQYF. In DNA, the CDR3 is TGCAGTGCCCTCAATCTAGCGGGGGGGACTAGCACAGATACGCAGTATTTT.

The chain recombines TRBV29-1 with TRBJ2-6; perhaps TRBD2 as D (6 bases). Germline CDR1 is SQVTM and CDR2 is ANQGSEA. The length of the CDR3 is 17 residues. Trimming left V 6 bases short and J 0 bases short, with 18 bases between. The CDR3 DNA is TGCAGCGTAGAGCTCACGGGACTCCTCTCTGGGGCCAACGTCCTGACTTTC. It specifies CSVELTGLLSGANVLTF. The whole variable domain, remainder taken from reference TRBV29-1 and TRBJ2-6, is SAVISQKPSRDICQRGTSLTIQCQVDSQVTMMFWYRQQPGQSLTLIATANQGSEATYESGFVIDKFPISRPNLTFSTLTVSNMSPEDSSIYLCSVELTGLLSGANVLTFGAGSRLTVL.

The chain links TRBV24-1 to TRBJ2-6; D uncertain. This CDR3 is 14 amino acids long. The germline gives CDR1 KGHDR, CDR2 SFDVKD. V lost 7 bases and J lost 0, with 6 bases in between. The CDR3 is CATSDNSGANVLTF. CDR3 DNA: TGTGCCACCAGCGACAACTCTGGGGCCAACGTCCTGACTTTC.

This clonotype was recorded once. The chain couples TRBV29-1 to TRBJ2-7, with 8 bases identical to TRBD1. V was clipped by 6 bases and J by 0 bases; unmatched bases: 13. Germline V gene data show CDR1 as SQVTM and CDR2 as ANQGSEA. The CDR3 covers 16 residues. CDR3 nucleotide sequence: TGCAGCGTCGTTCACCGGGACAGGTTAAGCTCCTACGAGCAGTACTTC. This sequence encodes CSVVHRDRLSSYEQYF.

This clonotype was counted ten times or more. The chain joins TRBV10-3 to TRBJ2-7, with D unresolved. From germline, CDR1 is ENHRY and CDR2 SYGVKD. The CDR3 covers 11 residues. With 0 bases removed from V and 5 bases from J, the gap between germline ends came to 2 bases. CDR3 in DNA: TGTGCCATCAGTGAGTCGAACGAGCAGTACTTC. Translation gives CAISESNEQYF.

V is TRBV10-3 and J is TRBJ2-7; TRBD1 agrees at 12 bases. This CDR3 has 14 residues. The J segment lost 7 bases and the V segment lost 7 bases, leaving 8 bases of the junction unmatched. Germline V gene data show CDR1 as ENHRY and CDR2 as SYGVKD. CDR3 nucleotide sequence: TGTGCCATCACCTCGGGACAGGGGGCCGAGGAGCAGTACTTC. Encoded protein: CAITSGQGAEEQYF.